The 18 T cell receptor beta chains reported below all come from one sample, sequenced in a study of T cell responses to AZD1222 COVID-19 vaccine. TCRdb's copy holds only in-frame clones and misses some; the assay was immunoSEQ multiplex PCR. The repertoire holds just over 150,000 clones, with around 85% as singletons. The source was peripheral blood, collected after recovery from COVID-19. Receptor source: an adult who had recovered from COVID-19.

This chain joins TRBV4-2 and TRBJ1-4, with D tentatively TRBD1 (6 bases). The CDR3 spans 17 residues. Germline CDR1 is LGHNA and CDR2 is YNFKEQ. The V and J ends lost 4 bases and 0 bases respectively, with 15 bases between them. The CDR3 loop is CASSPQGSAATNEKLFF. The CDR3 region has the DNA TGTGCCAGCAGCCCCCAGGGGTCCGCGGCAACTAATGAAAAACTGTTTTTT.

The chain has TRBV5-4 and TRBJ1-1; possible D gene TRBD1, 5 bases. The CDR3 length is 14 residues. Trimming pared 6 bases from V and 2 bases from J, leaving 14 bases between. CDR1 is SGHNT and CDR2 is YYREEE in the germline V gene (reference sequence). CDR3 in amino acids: CASTPRGGNTEAFF. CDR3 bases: TGTGCCAGCACCCCCCGGGGGGGTAACACTGAAGCTTTCTTT.

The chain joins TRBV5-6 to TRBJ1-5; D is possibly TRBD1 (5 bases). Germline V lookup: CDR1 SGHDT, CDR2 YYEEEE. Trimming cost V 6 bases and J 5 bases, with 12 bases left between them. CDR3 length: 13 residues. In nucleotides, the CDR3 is TGTGCCAGCACCTGGGCAGGGCATCAGCCCCAGCATTTT. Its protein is CASTWAGHQPQHF.

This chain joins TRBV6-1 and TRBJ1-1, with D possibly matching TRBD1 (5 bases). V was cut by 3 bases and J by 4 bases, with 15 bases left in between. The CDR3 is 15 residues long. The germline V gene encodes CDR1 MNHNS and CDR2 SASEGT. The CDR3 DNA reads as TGTGCCAGCAGTGAGGGGAGCCTCGGGGGCACTGAAGCTTTCTTT. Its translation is CASSEGSLGGTEAFF.

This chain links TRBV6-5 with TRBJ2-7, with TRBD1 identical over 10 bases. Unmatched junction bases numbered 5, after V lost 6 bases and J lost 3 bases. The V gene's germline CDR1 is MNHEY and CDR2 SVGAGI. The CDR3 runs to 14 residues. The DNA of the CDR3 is TGTGCCAGCAGGGCCTGGGACAGGGGCTACGAGCAGTACTTC. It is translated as CASRAWDRGYEQYF.

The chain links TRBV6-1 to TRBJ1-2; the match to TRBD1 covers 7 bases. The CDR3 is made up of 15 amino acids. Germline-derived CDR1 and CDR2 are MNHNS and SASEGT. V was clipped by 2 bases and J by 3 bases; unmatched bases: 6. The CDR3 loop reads CASSEQKGADYGYTF. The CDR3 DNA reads TGTGCCAGCAGTGAACAAAAGGGGGCAGACTATGGCTACACCTTC.

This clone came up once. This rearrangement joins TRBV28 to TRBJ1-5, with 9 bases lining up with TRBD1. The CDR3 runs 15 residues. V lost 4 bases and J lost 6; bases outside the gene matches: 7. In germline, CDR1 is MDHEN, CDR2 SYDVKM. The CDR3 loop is CASSWDRVTGQPQHF. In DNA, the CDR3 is TGTGCCAGCAGTTGGGACAGGGTGACCGGTCAGCCCCAGCATTTT.

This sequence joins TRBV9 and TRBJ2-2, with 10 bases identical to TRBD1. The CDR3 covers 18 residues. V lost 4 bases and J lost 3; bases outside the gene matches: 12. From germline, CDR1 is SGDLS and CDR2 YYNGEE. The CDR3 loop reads CASSLFSTGGIDTGELFF. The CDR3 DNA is TGTGCCAGCAGCTTATTTTCGACAGGGGGCATAGACACCGGGGAGCTGTTTTTT.

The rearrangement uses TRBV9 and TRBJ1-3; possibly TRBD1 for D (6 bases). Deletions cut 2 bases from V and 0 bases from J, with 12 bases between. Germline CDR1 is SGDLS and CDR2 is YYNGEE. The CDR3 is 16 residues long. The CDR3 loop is CASSVRDTYSGNTIYF. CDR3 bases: TGTGCCAGCAGCGTCCGGGACACCTACTCTGGAAACACCATATATTTT. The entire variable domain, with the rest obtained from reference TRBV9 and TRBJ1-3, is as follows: DSGVTQTPKHLITATGQRVTLRCSPRSGDLSVYWYQQSLDQGLQFLIQYYNGEERAKGNILERFSAQQFPDLHSELNLSSLELGDSALYFCASSVRDTYSGNTIYFGEGSWLTVV.

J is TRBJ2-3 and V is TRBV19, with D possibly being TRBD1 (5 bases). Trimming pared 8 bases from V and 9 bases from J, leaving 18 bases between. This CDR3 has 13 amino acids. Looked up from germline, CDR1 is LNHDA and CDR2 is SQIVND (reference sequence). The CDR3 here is CASPPKTAPTQYF. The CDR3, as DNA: TGTGCCAGTCCCCCGAAGACAGCCCCGACGCAGTATTTT. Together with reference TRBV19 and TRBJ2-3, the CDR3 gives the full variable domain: DGGITQSPKYLFRKEGQNVTLSCEQNLNHDAMYWYRQDPGQGLRLIYYSQIVNDFQKGDIAEGYSVSREKKESFPLTVTSAQKNPTAFYLCASPPKTAPTQYFGPGTRLTVL.

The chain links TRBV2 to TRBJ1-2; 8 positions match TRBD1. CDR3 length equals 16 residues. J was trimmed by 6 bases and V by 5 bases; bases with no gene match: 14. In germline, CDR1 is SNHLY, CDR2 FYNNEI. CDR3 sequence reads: CASSLNSDRGRDGYTF. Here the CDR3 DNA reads TGTGCCAGCAGTCTGAATTCTGACAGGGGTCGAGATGGCTACACCTTC. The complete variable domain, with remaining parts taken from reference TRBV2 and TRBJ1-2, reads EPEVTQTPSHQVTQMGQEVILRCVPISNHLYFYWYRQILGQKVEFLVSFYNNEISEKSEIFDDQFSVERPDGSNFTLKIRSTKLEDSAMYFCASSLNSDRGRDGYTFGSGTRLTVV.

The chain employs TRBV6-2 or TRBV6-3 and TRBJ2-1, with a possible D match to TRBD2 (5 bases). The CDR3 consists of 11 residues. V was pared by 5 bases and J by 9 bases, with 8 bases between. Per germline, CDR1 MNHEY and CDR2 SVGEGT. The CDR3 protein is CASSPRGEQFF. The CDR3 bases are TGTGCCAGCAGTCCCCGGGGTGAGCAGTTCTTC.

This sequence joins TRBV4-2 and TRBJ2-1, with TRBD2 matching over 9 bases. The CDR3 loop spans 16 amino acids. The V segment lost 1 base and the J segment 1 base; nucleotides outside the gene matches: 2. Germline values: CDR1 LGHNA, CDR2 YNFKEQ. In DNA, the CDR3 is TGTGCCAGCAGCCAAGCTACTAGCGGGTCCTACAATGAGCAGTTCTTC. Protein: CASSQATSGSYNEQFF.

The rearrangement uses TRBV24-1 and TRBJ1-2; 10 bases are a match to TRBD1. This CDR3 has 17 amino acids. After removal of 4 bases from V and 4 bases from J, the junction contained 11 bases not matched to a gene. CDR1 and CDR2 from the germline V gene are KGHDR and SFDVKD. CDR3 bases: TGTGCCACCAGTGACTCCCGGACAGGGGGTAACCCCTATGGCTACACCTTC. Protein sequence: CATSDSRTGGNPYGYTF.

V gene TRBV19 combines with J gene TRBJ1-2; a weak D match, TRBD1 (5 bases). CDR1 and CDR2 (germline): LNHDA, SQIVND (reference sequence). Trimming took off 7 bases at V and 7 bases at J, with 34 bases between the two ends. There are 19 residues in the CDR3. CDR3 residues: CASTPQLTPGAGVTRGYTF. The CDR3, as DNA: TGTGCCAGTACTCCCCAGCTAACTCCCGGGGCCGGCGTTACGCGTGGCTACACCTTC.

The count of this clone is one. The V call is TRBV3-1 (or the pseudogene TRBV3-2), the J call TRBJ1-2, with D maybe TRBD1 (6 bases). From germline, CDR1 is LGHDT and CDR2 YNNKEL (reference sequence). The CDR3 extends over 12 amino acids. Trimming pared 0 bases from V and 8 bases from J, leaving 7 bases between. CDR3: CASSQEGGGYTF. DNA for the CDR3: TGTGCCAGCAGCCAAGAAGGGGGGGGCTACACCTTC.

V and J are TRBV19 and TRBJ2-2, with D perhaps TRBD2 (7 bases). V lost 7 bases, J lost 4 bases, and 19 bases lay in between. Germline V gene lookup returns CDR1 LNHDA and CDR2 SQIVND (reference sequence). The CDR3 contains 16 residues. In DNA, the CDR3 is TGTGCCAGTACAACCCTCGGGGGGCCTAGCACCGGGGAGCTGTTTTTT. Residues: CASTTLGGPSTGELFF.

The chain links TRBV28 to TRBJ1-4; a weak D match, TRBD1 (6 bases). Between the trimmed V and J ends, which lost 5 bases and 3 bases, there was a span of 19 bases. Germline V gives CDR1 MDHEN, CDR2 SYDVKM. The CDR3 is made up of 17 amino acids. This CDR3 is CASSPLRGAKANEKLFF. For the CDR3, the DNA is TGTGCCAGCAGTCCTCTTAGGGGGGCGAAGGCTAATGAAAAACTGTTTTTT.